In this sample, the clone carrying this TCR beta chain turned up a few times. These data come from a study of T-cell reconstitution after alpha-beta-depleted transplantation in children. The junction had 6 bases not matched to a gene; V was cut back by 4 bases and J by 4 bases. The V gene's germline CDR1 is LGHNA and CDR2 YSLEER. This CDR3 has 15 amino acids. Molecular barcoding with unique molecular identifiers was used for the TCRbeta library. TCRdb ran MiXCR on the PCR reads and lists one entry per CDR3 protein. The repertoire has about 980,000 distinct CDR3 sequences, 25% to 30% of them found once; the top ten carry roughly 30%.

V is TRBV4-3 and J is TRBJ2-1; 8 bases map to TRBD1. The clonotype originates from a boy in the first two years of life who had a stem cell transplant for SCID, so the T cells may come from the graft donor. Source: PBMCs, mostly from graft donor cells, taken 360 days after TCRalphabeta/CD19-depleted stem cell transplant. The CDR3 reads CASSRGQALYNEQFF. The CDR3 DNA sequence: TGCGCCAGCAGCCGGGGACAGGCACTTTACAATGAGCAGTTCTTC.